This entry lists 6 T cell receptor beta chains sequenced from one sample in a study of blood T cell repertoires in COVID-19. Only in-frame clones appear in the TCRdb table, and some are missing; sequencing was by immunoSEQ multiplex PCR. Seen here are about 210,000 clones, about 91% observed once, and the top ten hold about 2.3%. The sample comprised PBMCs or T cells enriched from blood (not recorded which). The receptor set was obtained from a woman in her thirties or forties with acute COVID-19.

V usage is TRBV20-1 and J usage is TRBJ1-5, with D possibly TRBD1 on 5 matching bases. This CDR3 has 13 amino acids. Trimming shortened V by 3 bases and J by 4 bases, and 10 bases separated the two germline ends. From germline, CDR1 is DFQATT and CDR2 SNEGSKA (reference sequence). The DNA of the CDR3 is TGCAGTGCTAGTTTGGGGGGGAATCAGCCCCAGCATTTT. Residues: CSASLGGNQPQHF.

As DNA, the CDR3 is TGTGCCAGTAGTATCCCCCCGGGCTCCTACAATGAGCAGTTCTTC. This encodes CASSIPPGSYNEQFF. The chain couples TRBV19 to TRBJ2-1, with D hard to call. Germline V CDR1 and CDR2: LNHDA, SQIVND (reference sequence). V was shortened by 3 bases and J by 0 bases, with 9 bases between the two germline ends. CDR3 length: 15 residues.

The J gene is TRBJ1-5, the V gene TRBV5-8; 10 nucleotides line up with TRBD1. CDR3 size: 16 residues. V was pared by 4 bases and J by 6 bases, with 10 bases of the junction left unmatched. Germline loops: CDR1 SGHTS, CDR2 YDEGEE. CDR3 sequence: CASSGDRGSVGQPQHF. CDR3 in DNA: TGTGCCAGCAGCGGGGACAGGGGATCTGTCGGTCAGCCCCAGCATTTT. The entire variable domain, with the rest obtained from reference TRBV5-8 and TRBJ1-5, is as follows: EAGVTQSPTHLIKTRGQQATLRCSPISGHTSVYWYQQALGLGLQFLLWYDEGEERNRGNFPPRFSGRQFPNYSSELNVNALELEDSALYLCASSGDRGSVGQPQHFGDGTRLSIL.

The chain is built from TRBV7-9 and TRBJ1-2; TRBD1 matches 7 bases. Germline V gives CDR1 SEHNR, CDR2 FQNEAQ (reference sequence). This CDR3 has 14 residues. V gave up 1 base and J gave up 4 bases; unmatched junction bases: 3. For the CDR3, the DNA is TGTGCCAGCAGCTTAGAAGGACAGGTCTATGGCTACACCTTC. This sequence encodes CASSLEGQVYGYTF.

The chain links TRBV12-3 or TRBV12-4 to TRBJ1-1, with 9 bases fitting TRBD1. The CDR3 is 13 amino acids. The trim removed 8 bases at V and 0 bases at J, leaving 1 base unmatched. The CDR3 spells CASGTGMNTEAFF. The CDR3 nucleotides are TGTGCCAGCGGGACAGGGATGAACACTGAAGCTTTCTTT.

This chain joins TRBV19 and TRBJ1-2; D is undetermined. V was pared by 6 bases and J by 7 bases, with 21 bases between. The CDR3 consists of 15 residues. Germline-derived CDR1 and CDR2 are LNHDA and SQIVND (reference sequence). CDR3: CASRSPREGPVGYTF. The CDR3 DNA is TGTGCCAGTAGATCCCCGAGGGAGGGCCCCGTTGGCTACACCTTC.